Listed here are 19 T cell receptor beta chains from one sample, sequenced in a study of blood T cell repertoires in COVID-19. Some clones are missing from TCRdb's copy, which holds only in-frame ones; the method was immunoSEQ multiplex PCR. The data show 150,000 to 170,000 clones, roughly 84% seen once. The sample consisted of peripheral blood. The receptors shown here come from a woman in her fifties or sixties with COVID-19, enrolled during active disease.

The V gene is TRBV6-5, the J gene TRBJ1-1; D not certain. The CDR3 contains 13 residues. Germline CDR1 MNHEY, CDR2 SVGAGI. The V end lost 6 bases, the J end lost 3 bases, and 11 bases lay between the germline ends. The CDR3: CASSREQYTEAFF. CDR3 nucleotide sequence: TGTGCCAGCAGCCGGGAGCAGTACACTGAAGCTTTCTTT.

The CDR3 nucleotides read TGTGCCAGCAGCGTACAGGGTAAGGCCCATGGCTACACCTTC. Protein product: CASSVQGKAHGYTF. V gene TRBV9 combines with J gene TRBJ1-2; D perhaps matches TRBD1 (5 bases). Germline-derived CDR1 and CDR2 are SGDLS and YYNGEE. The CDR3 loop spans 14 amino acids. Trimming removed 1 base from V and 6 bases from J, with 13 bases in between.

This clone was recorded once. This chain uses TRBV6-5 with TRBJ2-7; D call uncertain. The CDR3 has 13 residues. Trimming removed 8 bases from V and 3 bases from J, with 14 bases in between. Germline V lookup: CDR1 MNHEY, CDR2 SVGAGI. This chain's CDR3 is CASGIGNYYEQYV. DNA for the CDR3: TGTGCCAGCGGTATCGGTAACTACTACGAGCAGTACGTC.

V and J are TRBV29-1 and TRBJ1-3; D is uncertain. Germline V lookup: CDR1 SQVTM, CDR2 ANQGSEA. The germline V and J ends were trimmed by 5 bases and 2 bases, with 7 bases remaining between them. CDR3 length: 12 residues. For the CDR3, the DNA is TGCAGCGTTCGGAGGGCTGGAAACACCATATATTTT. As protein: CSVRRAGNTIYF.

CDR3 sequence reads: CASSRTGDSNQPQHF. For the CDR3, the DNA is TGTGCCAGCAGCCGGACAGGGGATAGCAATCAGCCCCAGCATTTT. The chain joins TRBV3-1 (or the pseudogene TRBV3-2) to TRBJ1-5; 9 bases are shared with TRBD1. The CDR3 is 15 residues long. Germline trimming cut 4 bases from V and 0 bases from J; bases unmatched to any gene: 1. Germline-derived CDR1 and CDR2 are LGHDT and YNNKEL (reference sequence).

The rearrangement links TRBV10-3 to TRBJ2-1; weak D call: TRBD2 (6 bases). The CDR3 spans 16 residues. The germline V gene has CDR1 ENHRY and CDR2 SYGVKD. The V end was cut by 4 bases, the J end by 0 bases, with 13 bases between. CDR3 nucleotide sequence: TGTGCCATCAGTGGGGATAGCGGAAGCTCCTACAATGAGCAGTTCTTC. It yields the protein CAISGDSGSSYNEQFF.

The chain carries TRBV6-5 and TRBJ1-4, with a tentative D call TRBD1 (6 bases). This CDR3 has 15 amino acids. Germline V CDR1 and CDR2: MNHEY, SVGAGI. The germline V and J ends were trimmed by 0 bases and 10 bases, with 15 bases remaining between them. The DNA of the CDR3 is TGTGCCAGCAGTTACTCTGGGCCTGACAGGAGAAAACTGTTTTTT. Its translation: CASSYSGPDRRKLFF.

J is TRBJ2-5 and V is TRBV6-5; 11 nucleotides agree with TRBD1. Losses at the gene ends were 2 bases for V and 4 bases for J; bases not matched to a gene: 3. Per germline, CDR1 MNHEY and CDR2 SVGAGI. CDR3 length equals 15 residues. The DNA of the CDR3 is TGTGCCAGCAGTTACGGACAGGGGGCTGGAGAGACCCAGTACTTC. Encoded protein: CASSYGQGAGETQYF.

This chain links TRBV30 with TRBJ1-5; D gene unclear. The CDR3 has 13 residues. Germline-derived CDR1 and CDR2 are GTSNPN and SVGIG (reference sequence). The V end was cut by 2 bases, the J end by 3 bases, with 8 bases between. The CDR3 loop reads CAWSREDNQPQHF. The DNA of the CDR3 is TGTGCCTGGAGTCGGGAGGACAATCAGCCCCAGCATTTT.

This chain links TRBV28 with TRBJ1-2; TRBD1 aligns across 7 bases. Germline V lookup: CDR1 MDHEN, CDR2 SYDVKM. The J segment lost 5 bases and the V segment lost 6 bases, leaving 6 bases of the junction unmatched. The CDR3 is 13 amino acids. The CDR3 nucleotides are TGTGCCAGCAGCCTCGACAGGGCTTATGGCTACACCTTC. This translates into CASSLDRAYGYTF.

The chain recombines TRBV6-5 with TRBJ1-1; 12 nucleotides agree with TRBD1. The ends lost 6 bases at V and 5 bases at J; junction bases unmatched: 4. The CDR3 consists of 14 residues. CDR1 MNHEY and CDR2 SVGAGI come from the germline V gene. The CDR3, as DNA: TGTGCCAGCAGGGGACAGGGGGCGGGAACTGAAGCTTTCTTT. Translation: CASRGQGAGTEAFF.

Here the CDR3 reads CASSPRTGAAYEQYV. As DNA, the CDR3 is TGTGCCAGCTCACCACGGACAGGGGCCGCATACGAGCAGTACGTC. The chain links TRBV18 to TRBJ2-7; 9 bases align to TRBD1. The CDR3 extends over 15 amino acids. V lost 1 base to trimming and J lost 4 bases; unmatched junction nucleotides: 5. The germline V gene encodes CDR1 KGHSH and CDR2 LQKENI.

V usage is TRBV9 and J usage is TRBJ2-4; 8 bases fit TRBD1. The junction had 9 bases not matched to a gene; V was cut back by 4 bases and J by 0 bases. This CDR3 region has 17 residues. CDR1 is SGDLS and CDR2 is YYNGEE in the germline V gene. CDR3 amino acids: CASSNPGQELAKNIQYF. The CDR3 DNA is TGTGCCAGCAGCAATCCGGGACAGGAACTAGCCAAAAACATTCAGTACTTC.

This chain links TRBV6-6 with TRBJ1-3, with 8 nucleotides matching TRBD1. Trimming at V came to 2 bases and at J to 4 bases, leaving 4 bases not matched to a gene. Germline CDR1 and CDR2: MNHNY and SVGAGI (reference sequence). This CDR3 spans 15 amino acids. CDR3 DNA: TGTGCCAGCAGTTACGTCAGGGGGCCCGGAAACACCATATATTTT. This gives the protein CASSYVRGPGNTIYF.

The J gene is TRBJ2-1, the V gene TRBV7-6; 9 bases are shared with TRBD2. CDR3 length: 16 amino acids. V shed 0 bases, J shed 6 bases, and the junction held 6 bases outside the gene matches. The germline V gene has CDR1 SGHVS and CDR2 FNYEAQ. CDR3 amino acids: CASSLASAGGPNEQFF. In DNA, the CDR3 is TGTGCCAGCAGCTTAGCGTCGGCGGGGGGGCCCAATGAGCAGTTCTTC.

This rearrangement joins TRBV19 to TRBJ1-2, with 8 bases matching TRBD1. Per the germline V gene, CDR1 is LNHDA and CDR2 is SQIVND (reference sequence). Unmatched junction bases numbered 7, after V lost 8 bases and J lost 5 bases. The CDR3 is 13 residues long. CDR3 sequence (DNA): TGTGCCAGTCTTGACAGGGGTGGGTATGGCTACACCTTC. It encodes CASLDRGGYGYTF.

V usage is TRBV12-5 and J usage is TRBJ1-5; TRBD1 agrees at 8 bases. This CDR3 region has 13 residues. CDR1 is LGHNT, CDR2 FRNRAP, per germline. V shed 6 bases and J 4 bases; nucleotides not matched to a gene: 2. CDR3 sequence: CASGRDRNQPQHF. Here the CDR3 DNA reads TGTGCTAGTGGCCGGGACAGGAATCAGCCCCAGCATTTT.

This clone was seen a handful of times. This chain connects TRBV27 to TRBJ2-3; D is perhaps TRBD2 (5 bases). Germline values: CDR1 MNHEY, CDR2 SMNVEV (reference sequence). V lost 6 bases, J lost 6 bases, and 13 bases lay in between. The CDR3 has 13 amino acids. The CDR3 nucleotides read TGTGCCAGCAGCCTTCCTGGACTTGATACGCAGTATTTT. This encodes CASSLPGLDTQYF.

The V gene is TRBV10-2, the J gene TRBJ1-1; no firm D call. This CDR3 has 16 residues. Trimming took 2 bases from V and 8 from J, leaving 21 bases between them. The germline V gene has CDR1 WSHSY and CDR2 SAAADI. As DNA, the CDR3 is TGCGCCAGCAGTGAGCCCAGAAGGAGCCTTTCCGGGGAAGCTTTCTTT. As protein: CASSEPRRSLSGEAFF.